This T cell receptor (beta chain) was sequenced for a study of T cells in Graves' hyperthyroidism and ophthalmopathy. Overall study context: Peripheral blood specimens were obtained at initial diagnosis, prior to any treatment.

Subjects with ophthalmopathy showed a Clinical Activity Score no lower than 3, a NOSPECS grade no lower than 4, and a duration shorter than 3 months. TCR beta CDR3 region amplification was performed from RNA transcripts. TCR CDR3 regions were first amplified by RT-PCR with HTBI primers. Each CDR3 protein is one row after TCRdb ran MiXCR on the multiplex PCR reads. The data hold about 380,000 distinct CDR3 sequences, with about 18% observed a single time. This clonotype was seen at least ten times. Its antigen is undetermined. The CDR3 length is 17 residues. Germline V gives CDR1 SGHAT, CDR2 FQNNGV. The ends were cut back, 1 base at V and 2 bases at J, with 18 bases in the middle. Study findings and constraints: Ophthalmopathy was separated from stable hyperthyroidism by a 13 V-J model. A median about 6.5 months before onset, the model predicted ophthalmopathy.

This receptor was obtained from a man aged 18-30 years with Graves' ophthalmopathy. The chain has TRBV11-2 and TRBJ2-7, with D perhaps matching TRBD1 (5 bases). The sequencing sample was made of blood. Written as DNA, the CDR3 is TGTGCCAGCAGCTTAGTTTCATGGCAGGGCGTCACCTACGAGCAGTACTTC. Its translation is CASSLVSWQGVTYEQYF.